The 16 T cell receptor beta chains below all came from one sample that was sequenced in a study of T cells after posttransplantation cyclophosphamide. Assay used: immunoSEQ multiplex PCR; TCRdb lists only in-frame clones, some missing. This sample carries over 3,500 clones, about 77% of them seen once, and the ten largest clones take 35% to 50%. A marrow graft followed busulfan-fludarabine conditioning, with cyclophosphamide on days +3 and +4. Sequencing was performed on PBMCs, taken 29 days after a stem cell transplant with posttransplant cyclophosphamide. These receptors were collected from a male patient aged 45 to 59 who received an allogeneic stem cell transplant from an unrelated donor, was CMV-positive, and had acute GVHD only. Some T cells may be provided by the graft donor.

This rearrangement joins TRBV11-2 to TRBJ2-7; 8 bases line up with TRBD1. CDR3 length equals 16 residues. Per the germline V gene, CDR1 is SGHAT and CDR2 is FQNNGV. Losses at the gene ends were 5 bases for V and 0 bases for J; bases not matched to a gene: 9. The CDR3 reads CASSLLYGQGSYEQYF. The CDR3 DNA is TGTGCCAGCAGCCTCCTCTACGGACAGGGCTCCTACGAGCAGTACTTC.

The chain links TRBV5-4 to TRBJ1-3; no firm D call. The V gene's germline CDR1 is SGHNT and CDR2 YYREEE (reference sequence). The CDR3 is 12 amino acids. The ends were cut back, 1 base at V and 4 bases at J, with 3 bases in the middle. This chain's CDR3 is CASSLRGNTIYF. The CDR3 DNA reads TGTGCCAGCAGCTTGCGGGGAAACACCATATATTTT.

This chain connects TRBV5-4 to TRBJ2-2, with D perhaps matching TRBD2 (6 bases). V was pared by 2 bases and J by 1 base, with 9 bases between. The CDR3 has 15 amino acids. Per germline, CDR1 SGHNT and CDR2 YYREEE (reference sequence). Here the CDR3 reads CASSFRRGNTGELFF. DNA of the CDR3: TGTGCCAGCAGCTTCAGGCGGGGGAACACCGGGGAGCTGTTTTTT. Looking up the rest from reference TRBV5-4 and TRBJ2-2 gives the full variable domain: ETGVTQSPTHLIKTRGQQVTLRCSSQSGHNTVSWYQQALGQGPQFIFQYYREEENGRGNFPPRFSGLQFPNYSSELNVNALELDDSALYLCASSFRRGNTGELFFGEGSRLTVL.

Concerning this clone: This could be a read error, since a much larger clone is one nucleotide away. The V gene is TRBV30, the J gene TRBJ2-7, with D tentatively TRBD2 (5 bases). The CDR3 covers 11 residues. CDR1 GTSNPN and CDR2 SVGIG come from the germline V gene (reference sequence). This chain's CDR3 is CAWLGAYDQYF. CDR3 bases: TGTGCCTGGCTGGGAGCCTACGATCAGTACTTC.

The chain couples TRBV7-2 to TRBJ2-1; D remains ambiguous. CDR3 length: 16 amino acids. V was pared by 3 bases and J by 0 bases, with 12 bases between. Germline V gene data show CDR1 as SGHTA and CDR2 as FQGNSA. The CDR3 DNA follows: TGTGCCAGCAGCTTTTATTTTGGTAGCTCCTACAATGAGCAGTTCTTC. It specifies CASSFYFGSSYNEQFF.

The chain recombines TRBV4-1 with TRBJ1-1, with TRBD1 matching over 8 bases. The V segment lost 1 base and the J segment 5 bases; nucleotides outside the gene matches: 6. This CDR3 has 15 amino acids. The germline V gene encodes CDR1 MGHRA and CDR2 YSYEKL. CDR3 DNA: TGCGCCAGCAGCCAAGGTGGACAGGGCTCAACTGAAGCTTTCTTT. Its translation is CASSQGGQGSTEAFF.

The V and J genes are TRBV5-6 and TRBJ1-1, with unresolved D. In germline, CDR1 is SGHDT, CDR2 YYEEEE. V lost 0 bases and J 6 bases, leaving 18 bases between the germline ends. CDR3 length: 16 residues. The CDR3 protein is CASSLEADPKAAEAFF. The CDR3 DNA reads TGTGCCAGCAGCTTGGAGGCTGACCCCAAGGCGGCTGAAGCTTTCTTT. The full variable domain, rest sourced from reference TRBV5-6 and TRBJ1-1, is DAGVTQSPTHLIKTRGQQVTLRCSPKSGHDTVSWYQQALGQGPQFIFQYYEEEERQRGNFPDRFSGHQFPNYSSELNVNALLLGDSALYLCASSLEADPKAAEAFFGQGTRLTVV.

CDR3 in amino acids: CASSLGLYEQYF. The CDR3 nucleotides read TGTGCCAGCAGCTTAGGCCTGTACGAGCAGTACTTC. The rearrangement uses TRBV13 and TRBJ2-7; D remains ambiguous. Trimming removed 0 bases from V and 4 bases from J, with 4 bases in between. The CDR3 is 12 residues long. Germline CDR1 is PRHDT and CDR2 is FYEKMQ (reference sequence). Filled out from reference TRBV13 and TRBJ2-7, the complete variable domain reads AAGVIQSPRHLIKEKRETATLKCYPIPRHDTVYWYQQGPGQDPQFLISFYEKMQSDKGSIPDRFSAQQFSDYHSELNMSSLELGDSALYFCASSLGLYEQYFGPGTRLTVT.

This clone was observed a single time. V usage is TRBV29-1 and J usage is TRBJ2-2, with 8 bases matching TRBD1. J was trimmed by 3 bases and V by 6 bases; bases with no gene match: 9. The CDR3 totals 15 residues. Germline CDR1 and CDR2: SQVTM and ANQGSEA. CDR3 loop: CSVERRGLDTGELFF. CDR3 DNA: TGCAGCGTCGAGCGCAGGGGGCTAGACACCGGGGAGCTGTTTTTT.

The table lists this clone with a count of one. This sequence joins TRBV7-6 and TRBJ2-5, with 9 positions matching TRBD2. The CDR3 consists of 15 residues. V shed 2 bases, J shed 5 bases, and the junction held 6 bases outside the gene matches. Per germline, CDR1 SGHVS and CDR2 FNYEAQ. The CDR3 bases are TGTGCCAGCAGCTTATTTGCGGGGGGGCCGGAGACCCAGTACTTC. Amino acid sequence: CASSLFAGGPETQYF.

With respect to this clone: Other DNA sequences of this sample code for an identical CDR3. In nucleotides, the CDR3 is TGCAGCGTTCACCGGGAAGCTAACTATGGCTACACCTTC. It yields the protein CSVHREANYGYTF. This rearrangement joins TRBV29-1 to TRBJ1-2; no reliable D call. This CDR3 comprises 13 residues. Germline lookup yields CDR1 SQVTM and CDR2 ANQGSEA. The V end was cut by 5 bases, the J end by 0 bases, with 10 bases between.

V gene TRBV30 combines with J gene TRBJ1-2; TRBD1 agrees at 9 bases. Trimming cost V 5 bases and J 4 bases; bases outside gene matches: 11. The CDR3 runs 15 residues. Per the germline V gene, CDR1 is GTSNPN and CDR2 is SVGIG (reference sequence). In DNA, the CDR3 is TGTGCCTGGGGGGAACAGGGGGCCTTTGGCTATGGCTACACCTTC. It translates to CAWGEQGAFGYGYTF. Complete variable domain (other parts from reference TRBV30 and TRBJ1-2): SQTIHQWPATLVQPVGSPLSLECTVEGTSNPNLYWYRQAAGRGLQLLFYSVGIGQISSEVPQNLSASRPQDRQFILSSKKLLLSDSGFYLCAWGEQGAFGYGYTFGSGTRLTVV.

The rearrangement joins TRBV7-2 to TRBJ2-6, with 10 bases identical to TRBD1. The germline CDR1 and CDR2 sequences are SGHTA and FQGNSA. The V and J ends lost 4 bases and 0 bases, in that order; junction bases with no gene match: 6. This CDR3 comprises 18 residues. The CDR3 DNA follows: TGTGCCAGCAGCTCAAGCCGGGACAGGGGCTCTGGGGCCAACGTCCTGACTTTC. Protein sequence: CASSSSRDRGSGANVLTF. Full variable domain (missing parts from reference TRBV7-2 and TRBJ2-6): GAGVSQSPSNKVTEKGKDVELRCDPISGHTALYWYRQSLGQGLEFLIYFQGNSAPDKSGLPSDRFSAERTGGSVSTLTIQRTQQEDSAVYLCASSSSRDRGSGANVLTFGAGSRLTVL.

V and J are TRBV11-3 and TRBJ2-3; 9 bases agree with TRBD2. CDR1 is SGHNT, CDR2 YENEEA, per germline. V was pared by 2 bases and J by 2 bases, with 2 bases of the junction left unmatched. The CDR3 spans 15 residues. The CDR3 reads CASSLTSGFTDTQYF. CDR3 in DNA: TGTGCCAGCAGCTTAACTAGCGGGTTCACAGATACGCAGTATTTT.

This clone was picked up a small number of times. The chain joins TRBV7-3 to TRBJ2-1; 8 bases are a match to TRBD2. The CDR3 is made up of 17 amino acids. The V gene end was trimmed by 0 bases and the J gene end by 2 bases; junction bases not matched to a gene: 6. The germline gives CDR1 SGHTA, CDR2 FQGTGA. The CDR3 is CASSLTPLAGPYNEQFF. In DNA, the CDR3 is TGTGCCAGCAGCTTAACCCCCCTAGCGGGTCCCTACAATGAGCAGTTCTTC.

The chain has TRBV5-1 and TRBJ1-4; 7 nucleotides align to TRBD1. The germline gives CDR1 SGHRS, CDR2 YFSETQ. Trimming at V came to 3 bases and at J to 3 bases, leaving 11 bases not matched to a gene. The CDR3 runs to 17 residues. The CDR3 sequence is CASSSGEGAISNEKLFF. For the CDR3, the DNA is TGCGCCAGCAGCTCGGGAGAGGGGGCGATATCTAATGAAAAACTGTTTTTT.